The 28 T cell receptor beta chains below were found in one sample sequenced in a study of CD8 T cells in ankylosing spondylitis. Findings and limits, study-wide: The study identified a TCR beta motif of under ten highly homologous variants that appeared characteristic of ankylosing spondylitis blood.

TCRdb called the 5' RACE reads again in MiXCR, with one record for every CDR3 protein. Altogether some 220,000 distinct CDR3 sequences are present, just under 7.5% being singletons, with the ten largest covering 14%. Their antigens are not known. Sequencing was performed on blood, either unsorted or a sorted T cell fraction (not recorded which). These receptor sequences come from a male donor with ankylosing spondylitis.

This clonotype has a handful of counts. This rearrangement joins TRBV7-9 to TRBJ2-3; TRBD2 matches at 11 bases. CDR1 and CDR2 from the germline V gene are SEHNR and FQNEAQ (reference sequence). Trimming took 5 bases from V and 1 from J; bases not matched to a gene: 8. The CDR3 is made up of 17 amino acids. The CDR3 DNA follows: TGTGCCAGCAGCCCTCGACAGGGACTAGCGGGCACAGATACGCAGTATTTT. This codes for CASSPRQGLAGTDTQYF.

J is TRBJ2-7 and V is TRBV5-1; TRBD1 matches at 7 bases. This CDR3 contains 16 residues. Germline V gene lookup returns CDR1 SGHRS and CDR2 YFSETQ. Trimming cost V 4 bases and J 0 bases; bases outside gene matches: 10. In nucleotides, the CDR3 is TGCGCCAGCAGCCCACCCAGGACAGGTGTCTCCTACGAGCAGTACTTC. Encoded protein: CASSPPRTGVSYEQYF.

Ten or more counts support this clonotype. The CDR3 sequence is CASSRIGGLQETQYF. CDR3 nucleotides: TGTGCCAGCAGCCGTATTGGAGGGCTCCAAGAGACCCAGTACTTC. This sequence joins TRBV7-6 and TRBJ2-5, with TRBD2 as a possible D gene (6 bases). The CDR3 length is 15 residues. CDR1 SGHVS and CDR2 FNYEAQ come from the germline V gene. The germline V and J ends were trimmed by 5 bases and 1 base, with 14 bases remaining between them. Supplemented by reference TRBV7-6 and TRBJ2-5, the full variable domain reads GAGVSQSPRYKVTKRGQDVALRCDPISGHVSLYWYRQALGQGPEFLTYFNYEAQQDKSGLPNDRFSAERPEGSISTLTIQRTEQRDSAMYRCASSRIGGLQETQYFGPGTRLLVL.

This clonotype has ten or more counts. The chain uses TRBV6-5 and TRBJ2-1; 9 bases line up with TRBD2. V lost 2 bases and J lost 10; bases outside the gene matches: 9. Germline lookup yields CDR1 MNHEY and CDR2 SVGAGI. CDR3 length equals 15 residues. CDR3 nucleotide sequence: TGTGCCAGCAGTTACACTTTAGCGGGAGTGGGAGAGCAGTTCTTC. Its protein product is CASSYTLAGVGEQFF.

A few counts support this clonotype. V and J are TRBV29-1 and TRBJ2-1, with D perhaps assigned TRBD1 or TRBD2 (5 bases each). Germline assignment: CDR1 SQVTM and CDR2 ANQGSEA. The CDR3 totals 15 residues. With 7 bases removed from V and 8 bases from J, the gap between germline ends came to 24 bases. Here the CDR3 DNA reads TGCAGCGGGAACCAGGGAGTAACACCTACCTATGAGCAGTTCTTC. The encoded protein is CSGNQGVTPTYEQFF.

This clonotype has a count of ten or more. V gene TRBV29-1 combines with J gene TRBJ2-1; the D is unclear. CDR1 is SQVTM, CDR2 ANQGSEA, per germline. The V end lost 6 bases, the J end lost 7 bases, and 19 bases lay between the germline ends. The CDR3 sequence is 14 residues long. The CDR3, as DNA: TGCAGCGTACAACCTGGAAGGCCCGTGAATGAGCAGTTCTTC. Amino acids: CSVQPGRPVNEQFF.

In this sample, this clonotype turned up many times. The V and J genes are TRBV5-1 and TRBJ1-1; D uncertain. Trimming removed 1 base at V and 0 bases at J, with 13 bases between. The CDR3 extends over 16 amino acids. The V gene's germline CDR1 is SGHRS and CDR2 YFSETQ. In DNA, the CDR3 is TGCGCCAGCAGCTTGTTGTATCAGGATATGAACACTGAAGCTTTCTTT. It yields the protein CASSLLYQDMNTEAFF.

This clonotype has ten or more counts. This rearrangement joins TRBV6-2 or TRBV6-3 to TRBJ1-1, with TRBD1 matching over 9 bases. The CDR3 is made up of 15 amino acids. Germline V gene data show CDR1 as MNHEY and CDR2 as SVGEGT. V shed 6 bases and J 9 bases; nucleotides not matched to a gene: 14. CDR3: CASSTDRGLPPQAFF. CDR3 nucleotide sequence: TGTGCCAGCAGCACGGACAGGGGCCTCCCCCCTCAAGCTTTCTTT.

In this sample, this clonotype turned up many times. This rearrangement joins TRBV27 to TRBJ2-1, with 10 bases identical to TRBD2. Germline values: CDR1 MNHEY, CDR2 SMNVEV (reference sequence). V was clipped by 5 bases and J by 9 bases; unmatched bases: 10. CDR3 length equals 15 residues. The CDR3 is CASSPSAGGLGEQFF. The CDR3 DNA follows: TGTGCCAGCAGTCCCTCAGCGGGAGGGTTGGGTGAGCAGTTCTTC.

This clonotype has at least ten counts. V usage is TRBV7-9 and J usage is TRBJ2-1; 7 bases are shared with TRBD2. CDR1 and CDR2 (germline): SEHNR, FQNEAQ (reference sequence). The V and J ends lost 7 bases and 1 base, in that order; junction bases with no gene match: 10. CDR3 length: 16 residues. The CDR3 DNA sequence: TGTGCCAGCACCCAATGGGGGGGAGTATCCTACAATGAGCAGTTCTTC. Its protein is CASTQWGGVSYNEQFF.

The chain employs TRBV6-5 and TRBJ1-5, with 9 bases matching TRBD1. J lost 1 base, V lost 0 bases, and 4 bases had no gene match. CDR3 size: 17 residues. Germline values: CDR1 MNHEY, CDR2 SVGAGI. In nucleotides, the CDR3 is TGTGCCAGCAGTTACTCGATTGACAGGGGGAGCAATCAGCCCCAGCATTTT. Translated, it gives CASSYSIDRGSNQPQHF.

This clonotype has only a few counts. The chain carries TRBV5-6 and TRBJ1-2; 11 bases map to TRBD1. The length of the CDR3 is 13 residues. The V segment lost 3 bases and the J segment 7 bases; nucleotides outside the gene matches: 2. Germline CDR1 SGHDT, CDR2 YYEEEE. CDR3 residues: CASSYGTGGGYTF. Written as DNA, the CDR3 is TGTGCCAGCAGCTACGGGACAGGGGGTGGCTACACCTTC.

This clonotype appeared a few times. V and J are TRBV2 and TRBJ2-3; 7 bases are shared with TRBD2. Per the germline V gene, CDR1 is SNHLY and CDR2 is FYNNEI. This CDR3 spans 15 amino acids. Losses at the gene ends were 0 bases for V and 4 bases for J; bases not matched to a gene: 4. CDR3 loop: CASSEARGRADTQYF. The CDR3 coding sequence is TGTGCCAGCAGTGAAGCGCGGGGGAGAGCAGATACGCAGTATTTT. The full variable domain, its missing parts supplied by reference TRBV2 and TRBJ2-3, is EPEVTQTPSHQVTQMGQEVILRCVPISNHLYFYWYRQILGQKVEFLVSFYNNEISEKSEIFDDQFSVERPDGSNFTLKIRSTKLEDSAMYFCASSEARGRADTQYFGPGTRLTVL.

In its sample, this clonotype was seen many times. The chain uses TRBV11-2 and TRBJ2-2; D unclear. Per germline, CDR1 SGHAT and CDR2 FQNNGV. CDR3 size: 16 residues. V lost 1 base to trimming and J lost 3 bases, with 12 bases between them. The DNA for the CDR3 is TGTGCCAGCAGCTTAGTCTTTAATCCTTACACCGGGGAGCTGTTTTTT. This codes for CASSLVFNPYTGELFF.

This clonotype was found many times. The chain uses TRBV5-6 and TRBJ2-7; D remains unclear. The germline gives CDR1 SGHDT, CDR2 YYEEEE. This CDR3 contains 13 residues. V lost 0 bases and J 3 bases, leaving 7 bases between the germline ends. Written as DNA, the CDR3 is TGTGCCAGCAGCTTGGTCCGGGTCTACGAGCAGTACTTC. Translating gives CASSLVRVYEQYF. The full variable domain, its missing parts supplied by reference TRBV5-6 and TRBJ2-7, is DAGVTQSPTHLIKTRGQQVTLRCSPKSGHDTVSWYQQALGQGPQFIFQYYEEEERQRGNFPDRFSGHQFPNYSSELNVNALLLGDSALYLCASSLVRVYEQYFGPGTRLTVT.

Turning to this clonotype: A read error may be the cause here, since a much bigger clone is one base away. V usage is TRBV27 and J usage is TRBJ2-7, with no clear D. V was cut by 0 bases and J by 11 bases, with 14 bases left in between. CDR3 length: 13 amino acids. CDR1 is MNHEY and CDR2 is SMNVEV in the germline V gene (reference sequence). CDR3 coding DNA: TGTGCCAGCAGTTTATCGCCGCCGCATGGGAAGTACTTC. It yields the protein CASSLSPPHGKYF.

To note about this clonotype: An end of the junction does not agree with germline; a read error may underlie this. The genes are TRBV5-1 and TRBJ1-1; unclear D gene. The germline V gene has CDR1 SGHRS and CDR2 YFSETQ. The length of the CDR3 is 15 residues. This CDR3 reads CASSSINPGNSEAFF. CDR3 sequence (DNA): TGCGCCAGCAGCTCGATAAACCCCGGGAACAGTGAAGCTTTCTTT.

V usage is TRBV7-9 and J usage is TRBJ2-5, with unresolved D. The CDR3 extends over 15 amino acids. Germline-derived CDR1 and CDR2 are SEHNR and FQNEAQ (reference sequence). V dropped 6 bases and J dropped 6 bases, with 20 bases sitting between them. As DNA, the CDR3 is TGTGCCAGCAGTTCCCCTGGGATCACCCCAAAGACCCAGTACTTC. Encoded protein: CASSSPGITPKTQYF.

The sample holds a few counts of this clonotype. The J gene is TRBJ2-7, the V gene TRBV12-3 or TRBV12-4; D is perhaps TRBD2 (5 bases). The CDR3 has 12 amino acids. Trimming took 3 bases from V and 7 from J, leaving 10 bases between them. The CDR3 is CASSLTGKEQYF. The CDR3 DNA sequence: TGTGCCAGCAGTTTGACGGGGAAGGAGCAGTACTTC.

In its sample, this clonotype was seen many times. V usage is TRBV12-3 or TRBV12-4 and J usage is TRBJ2-1; a possible D gene is TRBD1 (5 bases). The V and J ends lost 2 bases and 9 bases respectively, with 14 bases between them. This CDR3 comprises 14 residues. The CDR3 is CASSLRGQGSEQFF. The CDR3, as DNA: TGTGCCAGCAGTTTAAGGGGCCAGGGCAGTGAGCAGTTCTTC.

This clonotype was found many times. V and J are TRBV12-3 or TRBV12-4 and TRBJ2-1; no definite D call. The CDR3 sequence is 13 residues long. V gave up 2 bases and J gave up 4 bases, with 6 bases separating them. The CDR3 here is CASSLSVYNEQFF. DNA of the CDR3: TGTGCCAGCAGTTTATCGGTTTACAATGAGCAGTTCTTC.

V gene TRBV7-9 combines with J gene TRBJ2-7; D is tentatively TRBD1 or TRBD2 (5 bases each). The CDR3 spans 17 residues. The germline V gene has CDR1 SEHNR and CDR2 FQNEAQ (reference sequence). V gave up 5 bases and J gave up 6 bases, with 26 bases separating them. The CDR3 coding sequence is TGTGCCAGCAGCCCACTGCCCGGGACGGAGCCGTCCGGCGAGCAGTACTTC. Amino acids: CASSPLPGTEPSGEQYF.

This clonotype was counted at least ten times. The chain recombines TRBV27 with TRBJ2-5; tentative D call: TRBD2 (5 bases). The V gene's germline CDR1 is MNHEY and CDR2 SMNVEV (reference sequence). The CDR3 runs to 15 residues. V lost 5 bases to trimming and J lost 1 base, with 14 bases between them. In DNA form, the CDR3 reads TGTGCCAGCAGTCCTAGGCGGGCCGTCCAAGAGACCCAGTACTTC. Translation gives CASSPRRAVQETQYF.

This clonotype was found many times. This chain joins TRBV4-2 and TRBJ2-5, with D possibly being TRBD2 (5 bases). CDR1 and CDR2 (germline): LGHNA, YNFKEQ. This CDR3 spans 14 amino acids. V dropped 4 bases and J dropped 3 bases, with 12 bases sitting between them. The CDR3 DNA reads TGTGCCAGCAGCCCCGGACCCGGGAAAGAGACCCAGTACTTC. Protein product: CASSPGPGKETQYF.

This clonotype was observed at least ten times. The rearrangement joins TRBV16 to TRBJ2-7, with TRBD1 matching over 8 bases. The CDR3 runs to 15 residues. V dropped 1 base and J dropped 1; count of bases not matched to a gene: 3. The germline CDR1 and CDR2 sequences are KGHSY and FQNENV. The CDR3 DNA is TGTGCCAGCAGCCAATACAGGACAGGGTCCTACGAGCAGTACTTC. Its translation is CASSQYRTGSYEQYF.

This clonotype showed up many times. The chain has TRBV29-1 and TRBJ2-6; 8 bases agree with TRBD1. The V segment lost 7 bases and the J segment 2 bases; nucleotides outside the gene matches: 16. Germline V CDR1 and CDR2: SQVTM, ANQGSEA. The CDR3 sequence is 18 residues long. The CDR3 loop reads CSGLWAGGDLAGANVLTF. The CDR3 coding sequence is TGCAGCGGTTTATGGGCAGGGGGCGACTTGGCTGGGGCCAACGTCCTGACTTTC.

This clonotype was recorded at least ten times. The genes are TRBV5-1 and TRBJ1-2; D is ambiguous. This CDR3 comprises 14 residues. The V gene's germline CDR1 is SGHRS and CDR2 YFSETQ. Between the trimmed V and J ends, which lost 1 base and 7 bases, there was a span of 14 bases. CDR3 amino acids: CASSLRRGVGGYTF. The CDR3 DNA reads TGCGCCAGCAGCTTGAGACGAGGTGTCGGTGGCTACACCTTC.

This clonotype came up many times. J is TRBJ2-5 and V is TRBV6-5; the D gene is possibly TRBD1 (5 bases). Germline CDR1 MNHEY, CDR2 SVGAGI. V lost 2 bases and J 6 bases, leaving 7 bases between the germline ends. This CDR3 has 12 amino acids. DNA of the CDR3: TGTGCCAGCAGTTACAGGGGCCAGACCCAGTACTTC. Translating gives CASSYRGQTQYF.